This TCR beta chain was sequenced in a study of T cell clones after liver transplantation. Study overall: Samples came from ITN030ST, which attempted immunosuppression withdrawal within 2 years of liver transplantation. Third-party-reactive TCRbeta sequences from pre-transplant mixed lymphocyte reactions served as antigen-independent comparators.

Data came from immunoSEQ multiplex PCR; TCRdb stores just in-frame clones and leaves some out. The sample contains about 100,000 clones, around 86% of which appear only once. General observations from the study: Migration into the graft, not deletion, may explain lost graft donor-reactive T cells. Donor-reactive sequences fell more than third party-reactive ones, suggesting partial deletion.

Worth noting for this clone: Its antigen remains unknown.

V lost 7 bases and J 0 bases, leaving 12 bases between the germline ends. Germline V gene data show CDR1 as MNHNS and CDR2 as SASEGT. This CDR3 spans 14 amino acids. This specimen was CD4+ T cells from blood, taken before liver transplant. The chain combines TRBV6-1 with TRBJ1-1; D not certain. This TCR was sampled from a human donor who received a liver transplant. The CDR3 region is CASKRGPMNTEAFF. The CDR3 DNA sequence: TGTGCCAGCAAGAGAGGACCGATGAACACTGAAGCTTTCTTT.